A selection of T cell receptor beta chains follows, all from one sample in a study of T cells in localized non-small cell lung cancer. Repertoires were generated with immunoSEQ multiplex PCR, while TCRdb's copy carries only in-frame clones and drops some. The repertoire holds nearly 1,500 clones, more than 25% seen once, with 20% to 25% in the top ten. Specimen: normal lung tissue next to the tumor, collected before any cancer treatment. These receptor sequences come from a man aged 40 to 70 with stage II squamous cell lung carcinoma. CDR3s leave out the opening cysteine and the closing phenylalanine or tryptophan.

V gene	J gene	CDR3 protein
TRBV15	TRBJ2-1	ATSAVSSYNEQF
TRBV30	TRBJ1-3	AWKRSGNTIY
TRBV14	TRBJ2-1	ASSHLTGQYNEQF
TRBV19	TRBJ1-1	ASSPSGRMNTEAF
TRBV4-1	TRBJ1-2	ASSQVVQGSYGYT
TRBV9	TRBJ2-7	ASSEGTPKYYEQY
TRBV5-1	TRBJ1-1	ASSFLVRQGKGRKTEAF
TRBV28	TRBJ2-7	ASSPTRGLLNYEQY
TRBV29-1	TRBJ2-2	SVVKGLEAGELF
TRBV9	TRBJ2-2	ASSSSGSANTGGELF
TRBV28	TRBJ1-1	ASTPGVVNTEAF
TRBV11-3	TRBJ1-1	ASSLTPDPVGAF
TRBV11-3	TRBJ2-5	ASSLSTGQETQY
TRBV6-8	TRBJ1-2	ASSSGYNYGYT
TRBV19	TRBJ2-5	ASSPRLEKTQY
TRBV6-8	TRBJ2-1	ASSYSILAHEQF
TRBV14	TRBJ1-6	ASSLRGGNSPLH
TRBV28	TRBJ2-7	ASRAAGALSYEQY
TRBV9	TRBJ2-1	ASSVETGEQF
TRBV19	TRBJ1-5	ASSIQMTGSGNQPQH
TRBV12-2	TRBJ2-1	AGFIAGGPLPNEQF
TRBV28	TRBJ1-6	ASSPAALSPLH
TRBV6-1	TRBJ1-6	ASSEAWTGQSPLH
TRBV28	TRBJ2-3	ASSLIGRTLTDTQY
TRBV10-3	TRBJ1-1	AISESTQSRSMAF
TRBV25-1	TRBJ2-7	ASSESIGEQY
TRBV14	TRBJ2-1	ASSGAGEQF
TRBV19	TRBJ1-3	ASRTGRANTIY
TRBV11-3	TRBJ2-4	ASSLVREPHRGLNIQY
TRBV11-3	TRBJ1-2	ASSLEGRSYGYT